The 8 T cell receptor beta chains given below trace back to one sample, sequenced in a study of T cell repertoires in cytomegalovirus infection. TCRdb reprocessed the reads via MiXCR and lists one record per CDR3 protein. Of approximately 500,000 distinct CDR3 sequences listed, roughly 10% are singletons. The sample comprised PBMCs. The receptors originated from a human donor in good health (CMV status not recorded). Some clones in this sample may be carry-over from other donors' samples.

This clonotype has at least ten counts. The CDR3 is CASSLYFGNTIYF. As DNA, the CDR3 is TGTGCCAGCAGCCTCTACTTCGGAAACACCATATATTTT. The V call is TRBV3-1, the J call TRBJ1-3, with D unclear. Germline CDR1 reads LGHDT; CDR2 reads YNNKEL (reference sequence). The CDR3 length is 13 residues. V gave up 4 bases and J gave up 4 bases, with 8 bases separating them.

This clonotype showed up many times. The rearrangement joins TRBV7-3 to TRBJ2-2, with TRBD2 matching over 7 bases. Germline CDR1 reads SGHTA; CDR2 reads FQGTGA. The CDR3 sequence is 16 residues long. The V and J ends lost 2 bases and 1 base, in that order; junction bases with no gene match: 4. The DNA for the CDR3 is TGTGCCAGCAGCTTATCTAGCGGAGAGAACACCGGGGAGCTGTTTTTT. It encodes CASSLSSGENTGELFF.

This sequence joins TRBV28 and TRBJ2-3; 8 bases are shared with TRBD1. From germline, CDR1 is MDHEN and CDR2 SYDVKM. CDR3 length: 18 amino acids. V was clipped by 5 bases and J by 2 bases; unmatched bases: 15. CDR3 loop: CASSKPSRQGQFTDTQYF. Here the CDR3 DNA reads TGTGCCAGCAGTAAGCCAAGCAGACAGGGGCAATTCACAGATACGCAGTATTTT. Combining the CDR3 with reference TRBV28 and TRBJ2-3 gives the whole variable domain DVKVTQSSRYLVKRTGEKVFLECVQDMDHENMFWYRQDPGLGLRLIYFSYDVKMKEKGDIPEGYSVSREKKERFSLILESASTNQTSMYLCASSKPSRQGQFTDTQYFGPGTRLTVL.

Notes on this clonotype: A much larger clone is a single base away; this may be a read error. The chain links TRBV2 to TRBJ2-2; D perhaps matches TRBD1 (6 bases). Germline CDR1 is SNHLY and CDR2 is FYNNEI. The CDR3 loop spans 17 amino acids. Trimming pared 2 bases from V and 4 bases from J, leaving 17 bases between. The CDR3 region has the DNA TGTGCCAGCAGTGAAAACTATCAGGGGTTGAGCACCGGGGAGCTGTTTTTT. This encodes CASSENYQGLSTGELFF.

Notes on this clonotype: This could be a read error, since a much larger clone is one nucleotide away. Here the CDR3 omits its conserved ending phenylalanine or tryptophan, so a read error is the likely source. This sequence joins TRBV7-4 and TRBJ1-3; D not resolved. V gave up 5 bases and J gave up 8 bases, with 13 bases separating them. Germline-derived CDR1 and CDR2 are SGHVT and SQSDAQ. The CDR3 is 13 amino acids. DNA of the CDR3: TGTGCCAGCAGCCGGAGGGAGGATGACACCATATATTCT. Its protein is CASSRREDDTIYS.

This clonotype was picked up many times. The CDR3 sequence is CASSVMDRLGEKLFF. The CDR3 nucleotides are TGTGCCAGCAGTGTCATGGACAGGTTGGGTGAAAAACTGTTTTTT. The genes are TRBV6-1 and TRBJ1-4, with 7 nucleotides matching TRBD1. Trimming removed 4 bases from V and 7 bases from J; junction bases left unmatched: 9. The CDR3 is 15 residues long. Germline CDR1 is MNHNS and CDR2 is SASEGT.

This clonotype was found many times. CDR3 bases: TGTGCCAGCCGTGTGGGAGAAAAACTGTTTTTT. Its protein is CASRVGEKLFF. The chain carries TRBV6-1 and TRBJ1-4; D is unresolved. Germline lookup yields CDR1 MNHNS and CDR2 SASEGT. The ends were cut back, 8 bases at V and 8 bases at J, with 9 bases in the middle. The CDR3 totals 11 residues.

This clonotype was seen many times. The chain carries TRBV7-8 and TRBJ2-5, with D possibly being TRBD1 or TRBD2 (6 bases each). The CDR3 totals 15 residues. Germline CDR1 is SGHVS and CDR2 is FQNEAQ. V was pared by 1 base and J by 5 bases, with 14 bases between. The CDR3: CASSLGLGGQETQYF. The CDR3 bases are TGTGCCAGCAGCTTAGGACTAGGGGGTCAGGAGACCCAGTACTTC.